This entry is about one T cell receptor beta chain. A J-beta primer mix and a sample-barcoded 5' primer were used in a second PCR of roughly 6 to 12 cycles. A single record per CDR3 protein comes from TCRdb applying MiXCR to the 5' RACE reads. The profile shows roughly 720,000 distinct CDR3 sequences, less than 70% of them singletons. These data come from a study of blood T cells in healthy people across ages. Trimming took 6 bases from V and 8 from J, leaving 21 bases between them. There are 15 residues in the CDR3. The sequenced sample was blood. This receptor was identified in a man older than 75 in good health. The rearrangement uses TRBV12-3 or TRBV12-4 and TRBJ2-3, with D maybe TRBD1 (8 bases). The CDR3: CASRWGGQEVGTQYF. The CDR3 bases are TGTGCCAGCAGATGGGGGGGACAGGAGGTTGGTACGCAGTATTTT.